This T cell receptor (beta chain) was observed in a study of OX40 agonist ivuxolimab in advanced cancers. Across the study: In this trial design, patients received ivuxolimab intravenously at 0.01 to 10 mg/kg every 2 weeks. Every patient in dose escalation had hepatocellular carcinoma, melanoma, renal cell or head and neck cancer. Study-wide results and caveats: At 0.1 to 3.0 mg/kg and by week 6, CD4+ and CD8+ T cells in the blood had expanded clonally.

Assay: immunoSEQ multiplex PCR; the TCRdb copy retains only in-frame clones and omits some. The table includes 40,000 to 50,000 clones, about 83% detected once. Turning to this clone: The antigen remains undetermined.

The sample consisted of CD4+ or CD8+ T cells sorted from blood, taken in a trial of the OX40 agonist ivuxolimab. The TCR originated in an adult with an advanced solid tumor such as melanoma, head and neck, liver or kidney cancer.

The CDR3 loop is CASSQPDTWTQYF. The CDR3 nucleotides are TGTGCCAGCAGTCAGCCCGACACCTGGACCCAGTACTTC. This chain links TRBV25-1 with TRBJ2-5; no reliable D call. Germline assignment: CDR1 MGHDK and CDR2 SYGVNS. The CDR3 is made up of 13 amino acids. With 5 bases removed from V and 7 bases from J, the gap between germline ends came to 14 bases.